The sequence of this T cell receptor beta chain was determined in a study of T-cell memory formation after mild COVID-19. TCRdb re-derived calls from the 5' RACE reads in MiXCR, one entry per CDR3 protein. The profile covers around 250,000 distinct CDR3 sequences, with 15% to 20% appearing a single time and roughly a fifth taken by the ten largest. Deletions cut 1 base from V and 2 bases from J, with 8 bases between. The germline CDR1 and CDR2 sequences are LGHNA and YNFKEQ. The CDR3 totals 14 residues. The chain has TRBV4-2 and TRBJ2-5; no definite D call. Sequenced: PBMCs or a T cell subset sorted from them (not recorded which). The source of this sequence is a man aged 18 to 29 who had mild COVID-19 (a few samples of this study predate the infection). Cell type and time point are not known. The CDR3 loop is CASSQGERQETQYF. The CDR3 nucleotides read TGTGCCAGCAGCCAAGGGGAACGGCAAGAGACCCAGTACTTC.